Below, one TCR beta chain is given with its context. Libraries were prepared by immunoSEQ multiplex PCR; TCRdb keeps only in-frame clonotypes and omits some of them. The sample comprises some 330,000 clones, about 87% of which are singletons, and about 1.9% rests with the top ten. This sample is drawn from a study of blood T cell repertoires in COVID-19. The junction had 2 bases not matched to a gene; V was cut back by 2 bases and J by 0 bases. This CDR3 is built from 15 residues. The germline V gene has CDR1 MNHEY and CDR2 SVGAGI. This sequence was found in a middle-aged man in a cohort exposed to, infected with or recovered from COVID-19 (not recorded which). Sequenced: PBMCs or T cells enriched from blood (not recorded which). The V gene is TRBV6-5, the J gene TRBJ2-7, with TRBD2 identical over 9 bases. CDR3 nucleotide sequence: TGTGCCAGCAGTTACGGCGGGAGGGCCTCCTACGAGCAGTACTTC. It specifies CASSYGGRASYEQYF.